This is a list of T cell receptor beta chains from one sample in a study of CD8 T cells in ankylosing spondylitis. In TCRdb, the 5' RACE reads were re-called with MiXCR into one record per CDR3 protein. Of 220,000 or so distinct CDR3 sequences in the sample, about 11% were seen once. Sample: blood, either unsorted or a sorted T cell fraction (not recorded which). These receptors came from a male donor with ankylosing spondylitis or in good health (not recorded which). CDR3s include the opening cysteine and the closing phenylalanine or tryptophan. A D gene is named only where the DNA matches it firmly. Clone size is stated in some rows and not others, as once, few, many or a class when expanded.

size	V	D	J	CDR3	DNA
few	TRBV5-1	TRBD1	TRBJ1-2	CASTTGTGNNYGYTF	TGCGCCAGCACCACCGGGACAGGGAACAACTATGGCTACACCTTC
many	TRBV3-1	TRBD1	TRBJ2-5	CASSPRTGGQETQYF	TGTGCCAGCAGCCCCCGGACAGGGGGGCAAGAGACCCAGTACTTC
few	TRBV10-3	.	TRBJ2-3	CAISVVDERQYF	TGTGCCATCAGTGTAGTCGATGAAAGGCAGTATTTT
few	TRBV5-6	TRBD2	TRBJ2-3	CASSGLAGGSGTQYF	TGTGCCAGCAGCGGACTAGCGGGGGGATCGGGGACGCAGTATTTT
.	TRBV6-1	TRBD1	TRBJ2-1	CASRPYRGRDDEQFF	TGTGCCAGCAGGCCCTACAGGGGTCGAGACGATGAGCAGTTCTTC
many	TRBV5-1	TRBD2	TRBJ2-1	CASSPGGQNPNNEQFF	TGCGCCAGCAGCCCGGGAGGTCAGAACCCCAACAATGAGCAGTTCTTC
many	TRBV7-2	TRBD2	TRBJ2-1	CASSRTSGEKYNEQFF	TGTGCCAGCAGCCGAACTAGCGGGGAAAAATACAATGAGCAGTTCTTC
many	TRBV20-1	.	TRBJ2-7	CSAPRAGRFRDEQYF	TGCAGTGCTCCCCGGGCAGGCCGGTTCAGGGACGAGCAGTACTTC
.	TRBV29-1	.	TRBJ1-2	CSLQGNYGYTF	TGCAGCCTACAGGGAAACTATGGCTACACCTTC
many	TRBV7-8	.	TRBJ2-1	CASSLSGEKGFF	TGTGCCAGCAGCTTATCGGGGGAAAAAGGGTTCTTC
many	TRBV5-5	TRBD1	TRBJ1-6	CASSLSVDRAGSPLHF	TGTGCCAGCAGCTTGTCTGTTGACAGGGCTGGTTCACCCCTCCACTTT
many	TRBV7-9	.	TRBJ2-7	CASNAVGYEQYF	TGTGCCAGCAACGCCGTCGGCTACGAGCAGTACTTC
many	TRBV7-9	TRBD1	TRBJ1-4	CASGTGNEKLFF	TGTGCCTCCGGGACAGGGAATGAAAAACTGTTTTTT
few	TRBV28	.	TRBJ1-5	CASSDTPGEPQHF	TGTGCCAGCAGTGACACCCCAGGGGAGCCCCAGCATTTT
many	TRBV19	TRBD1	TRBJ1-5	CASSTGTGFNNQPQHF	TGTGCCAGTAGTACCGGGACAGGTTTCAACAATCAGCCCCAGCATTTT
.	TRBV5-1	.	TRBJ1-2	CASSLNSNYGYTF	TGCGCCAGCAGCTTGAATAGTAACTATGGCTACACCTTC
many	TRBV5-1	TRBD2	TRBJ2-5	CASSFGTSGSQETQYF	TGCGCCAGCAGCTTTGGGACTAGCGGGAGCCAAGAGACCCAGTACTTC
many	TRBV2	.	TRBJ1-2	CASKPGGYGYTF	TGTGCCAGCAAGCCGGGGGGGTATGGCTACACCTTC
many	TRBV25-1	.	TRBJ2-2	CASSDRGFNTGELFF	TGTGCCAGCAGTGACCGAGGCTTTAACACCGGGGAGCTGTTTTTT
.	TRBV15	.	TRBJ2-7	CATSRPGPYEQYF	TGTGCCACCAGCAGACCCGGACCGTACGAGCAGTACTTC
many	TRBV5-6	TRBD1	TRBJ2-7	CASSFGTGGYEQYF	TGTGCCAGCAGCTTCGGGACAGGGGGCTACGAGCAGTACTTC
.	TRBV20-1	.	TRBJ1-4	CSASPAGKEKLFF	TGCAGTGCTAGTCCCGCTGGGAAGGAAAAACTGTTTTTT
many	TRBV7-8	.	TRBJ1-1	CASSLAVSTEAFF	TGTGCCAGCAGCTTAGCCGTAAGCACTGAAGCTTTCTTT
.	TRBV5-1	TRBD1	TRBJ1-2	CASSLERTGGRQYGYTF	TGCGCCAGCAGCTTGGAACGGACAGGGGGAAGGCAATATGGCTACACCTTC
.	TRBV2	.	TRBJ2-1	CASSLRGSTDNEQFF	TGTGCCAGCAGTTTGCGGGGCAGTACCGACAATGAGCAGTTCTTC
.	TRBV7-3	.	TRBJ1-1	CASTEGVGTEAFF	TGTGCCAGCACGGAAGGGGTAGGCACTGAAGCTTTCTTT
many	TRBV7-9	TRBD1	TRBJ1-1	CASSLAGGYTEAFF	TGTGCCAGCAGCTTAGCAGGGGGCTACACTGAAGCTTTCTTT
few	TRBV7-2	TRBD2	TRBJ2-5	CASTYNGGIRETQYF	TGTGCCAGCACCTACAACGGGGGGATTCGGGAGACCCAGTACTTC
many	TRBV20-1	.	TRBJ2-3	CSARAQGKWDTQYF	TGCAGTGCTAGAGCACAGGGTAAATGGGATACGCAGTATTTT
many	TRBV29-1	.	TRBJ2-3	CSHRGGATDTQYF	TGCAGCCACAGGGGGGGTGCAACAGATACGCAGTATTTT
few	TRBV28	.	TRBJ1-1	CASSSMGSGGGEAFF	TGTGCCAGCAGCTCCATGGGCAGTGGGGGGGGTGAAGCTTTCTTT
many	TRBV5-1	TRBD2	TRBJ2-5	CASSKGLVKETQYF	TGCGCCAGCAGCAAGGGACTAGTGAAAGAGACCCAGTACTTC
many	TRBV27	.	TRBJ2-7	CASSSRTDRSVSSPYEQYF	TGTGCCAGCAGTTCACGGACAGACAGGTCGGTTTCAAGCCCCTACGAGCAGTACTTC
.	TRBV30	.	TRBJ2-6	CLLSAGSSGANVLTF	TGTCTATTGTCAGCAGGGTCCTCTGGGGCCAACGTCCTGACTTTC